This T cell receptor (beta chain) was captured in a study of tumor-infiltrating lymphocytes in primary liver carcinoma. Many counts were recorded for this clonotype. Looked up from germline, CDR1 is MNHEY and CDR2 is SVGEGT. V was trimmed by 5 bases and J by 4 bases, leaving 21 bases between them. The CDR3 extends over 17 amino acids. Germline DNA was also extracted, and blood RNA derived from unsorted whole blood. A constant-region primer primed TCR beta cDNA synthesis from roughly 500 ng of total RNA. Nested multiplex PCR, run for three rounds with slightly modified ARM-PCR, yielded TCR beta libraries. The study ran its first two PCR rounds for 9 to 10 cycles each, using TRBV1-TRBV30 forward primers and a C-beta reverse primer. TCRdb used MiXCR to reprocess the multiplex PCR reads, holding one entry per CDR3 protein. This table has 300,000 to 400,000 distinct CDR3 sequences, roughly 61% appearing once.

The receptor comes from a middle-aged man with primary liver carcinoma and hepatitis B virus infection. The sequencing input was peripheral blood. The chain combines TRBV6-2 or TRBV6-3 with TRBJ2-1; no reliable D call. CDR3 nucleotides: TGTGCCAGCAGTCCCCGTTTCTTGCGCGGAAATTACAATGAGCAGTTCTTC. This gives the protein CASSPRFLRGNYNEQFF.